Shown below are 29 T cell receptor beta chains from a single sample sequenced in a study of PD-1 blockade in classical Hodgkin lymphoma. Measured with immunoSEQ multiplex PCR; TCRdb has only the in-frame clones, and not every one. The sample has over 11,000 clones, around four fifths seen once; the top ten hold roughly 24%. The patients all showed relapse after autologous stem cell transplantation, while their brentuximab vedotin exposure varied. This sample comprised peripheral blood mononuclear cells (PBMCs), obtained before the second cycle of nivolumab. These receptors were taken from a human donor with classical Hodgkin lymphoma.

CDR3 loop: CAISKDWGNEKLFF. CDR3 coding DNA: TGTGCCATCAGTAAGGACTGGGGTAATGAAAAACTGTTTTTT. The rearrangement joins TRBV10-3 to TRBJ1-4; D is ambiguous. The V and J ends lost 5 bases and 4 bases respectively, with 11 bases between them. Germline V lookup: CDR1 ENHRY, CDR2 SYGVKD. The CDR3 length is 14 residues.

The chain uses TRBV6-4 and TRBJ2-3; no definite D call. In germline, CDR1 is MRHNA, CDR2 SNTAGT. V was trimmed by 0 bases and J by 4 bases, leaving 5 bases between them. The CDR3 is made up of 13 amino acids. The CDR3 here is CASSDSGSDTQYF. Here the CDR3 DNA reads TGTGCCAGCAGTGACTCTGGGTCAGATACGCAGTATTTT.

The V gene is TRBV28, the J gene TRBJ1-5, with D hard to call. This CDR3 spans 15 amino acids. The V end lost 9 bases, the J end lost 5 bases, and 20 bases lay between the germline ends. From germline, CDR1 is MDHEN and CDR2 SYDVKM. CDR3 DNA: TGTGCCAGTAAACCCTTAGCGGGGATGTATCAGCCCCAGCATTTT. This translates into CASKPLAGMYQPQHF.

The CDR3: CSATGFTEAFF. DNA of the CDR3: TGCAGTGCTACAGGATTCACTGAAGCTTTCTTT. The chain has TRBV20-1 and TRBJ1-1; D gene ambiguous. Per germline, CDR1 DFQATT and CDR2 SNEGSKA (reference sequence). The CDR3 contains 11 residues. V was pared by 4 bases and J by 4 bases, with 7 bases between.

This clone was detected only a few times. The rearrangement uses TRBV7-2 and TRBJ1-1; D is ambiguous. This CDR3 comprises 15 residues. V was clipped by 2 bases and J by 0 bases, with 10 bases between them. CDR1 is SGHTA and CDR2 is FQGNSA in the germline V gene. The CDR3 loop is CASSLYAVLNTEAFF. CDR3 in DNA: TGTGCCAGCAGCTTATACGCCGTATTGAACACTGAAGCTTTCTTT.

This clone ranks as large. The chain has TRBV6-6 and TRBJ2-2, with D unresolved. CDR1 is MNHNY and CDR2 is SVGAGI in the germline V gene (reference sequence). The CDR3 length is 15 residues. The germline V and J ends were trimmed by 1 base and 2 bases, with 8 bases remaining between them. The DNA for the CDR3 is TGTGCCAGCAGTTACTGGACGGCCAACACCGGGGAGCTGTTTTTT. This translates into CASSYWTANTGELFF.

This clone was detected a few times. The chain carries TRBV4-3 and TRBJ2-3; TRBD2 matches 12 bases. Losses at the gene ends were 1 base for V and 4 bases for J; bases not matched to a gene: 3. Germline values: CDR1 LGHNA, CDR2 YSLEER. This CDR3 has 16 residues. CDR3: CASSQGTSGASDTQYF. CDR3 sequence (DNA): TGCGCCAGCAGCCAAGGGACTAGCGGGGCTTCAGATACGCAGTATTTT.

In this sample, this clone turned up a few times. This chain links TRBV13 with TRBJ2-4, with D perhaps TRBD1 (6 bases). The CDR3 runs to 16 residues. Trimming took off 1 base at V and 0 bases at J, with 10 bases between the two ends. From germline, CDR1 is PRHDT and CDR2 FYEKMQ (reference sequence). In DNA, the CDR3 is TGTGCCAGCAGCTTAGCACTGGGGGCAGCCAAAAACATTCAGTACTTC. Translated: CASSLALGAAKNIQYF.

By sample share, this clone is medium-sized. The chain links TRBV6-6 to TRBJ2-1; no clear D. Trimming pared 2 bases from V and 9 bases from J, leaving 8 bases between. From germline, CDR1 is MNHNY and CDR2 SVGAGI (reference sequence). The CDR3 length is 12 residues. The CDR3 region is CASSYGRVEQFF. The CDR3 coding sequence is TGTGCCAGCAGTTACGGCCGGGTTGAGCAGTTCTTC.

The rearrangement links TRBV10-3 to TRBJ2-1; D is uncertain. Germline CDR1 ENHRY, CDR2 SYGVKD. Trimming took off 0 bases at V and 4 bases at J, with 7 bases between the two ends. CDR3 length equals 14 residues. This CDR3 reads CAISESAIYNEQFF. CDR3 bases: TGTGCCATCAGTGAGTCAGCTATTTACAATGAGCAGTTCTTC.

The CDR3 DNA reads as TGTGCCTGGAGTCGCGTGGGACCACCCACCGTAAGCTATGGCTACACCTTC. Encoded protein: CAWSRVGPPTVSYGYTF. The V gene is TRBV30, the J gene TRBJ1-2; possibly TRBD1 for D (5 bases). Trimming left V 2 bases short and J 4 bases short, with 23 bases between. CDR1 is GTSNPN and CDR2 is SVGIG in the germline V gene (reference sequence). This CDR3 contains 17 residues.

V and J are TRBV28 and TRBJ2-2, with 7 bases aligning to TRBD1. This CDR3 comprises 15 residues. V gave up 6 bases and J gave up 2 bases; unmatched junction bases: 6. The germline V gene encodes CDR1 MDHEN and CDR2 SYDVKM. The chain's CDR3 is CASSSHRGNTGELFF. CDR3 nucleotide sequence: TGTGCCAGCAGCTCCCACAGGGGAAACACCGGGGAGCTGTTTTTT.

The CDR3 reads CASSPSRVENTEAFF. In nucleotides, the CDR3 is TGTGCCAGCTCACCTTCACGAGTGGAAAACACTGAAGCTTTCTTT. This chain uses TRBV18 with TRBJ1-1; D gene unclear. This CDR3 comprises 15 residues. Trimming shortened V by 3 bases and J by 2 bases, and 13 bases separated the two germline ends. CDR1 and CDR2 from the germline V gene are KGHSH and LQKENI.

In its sample, this clone was seen a few times. This rearrangement joins TRBV4-1 to TRBJ1-1; D gene ambiguous. The CDR3 totals 15 residues. The germline gives CDR1 MGHRA, CDR2 YSYEKL. Trimming removed 4 bases at V and 5 bases at J, with 17 bases between. DNA of the CDR3: TGCGCCAGCAGCCCTATAACGGGGTTGGGAACTGAAGCTTTCTTT. Protein sequence: CASSPITGLGTEAFF.

The chain is built from TRBV10-3 and TRBJ2-2; D is perhaps TRBD1 (5 bases). The CDR3 spans 13 residues. Germline V gives CDR1 ENHRY, CDR2 SYGVKD. Trimming removed 6 bases at V and 0 bases at J, with 5 bases between. DNA of the CDR3: TGTGCCATCAGGGGGCCGAACACCGGGGAGCTGTTTTTT. This sequence encodes CAIRGPNTGELFF.

CDR3 in DNA: TGCGCCAGCAGCCCTCACAGGGGGCTTAGAACAGATACGCAGTATTTT. Protein sequence: CASSPHRGLRTDTQYF. This rearrangement joins TRBV4-3 to TRBJ2-3, with 9 nucleotides matching TRBD1. The germline gives CDR1 LGHNA, CDR2 YSLEER. Unmatched junction bases numbered 8, after V lost 4 bases and J lost 3 bases. The CDR3 is 16 amino acids.

This chain joins TRBV5-5 and TRBJ1-1; the D is unclear. V was pared by 0 bases and J by 1 base, with 7 bases between. The CDR3 runs to 14 residues. CDR1 is SGHKS and CDR2 is YYEKEE in the germline V gene (reference sequence). CDR3 DNA sequence: TGTGCCAGCAGCTTGGACTCGCGGAACACTGAAGCTTTCTTT. Amino acids: CASSLDSRNTEAFF.

The chain joins TRBV11-2 to TRBJ1-6; D is possibly TRBD1 (6 bases). The CDR3 extends over 15 amino acids. CDR1 SGHAT and CDR2 FQNNGV come from the germline V gene. Trimming took off 3 bases at V and 7 bases at J, with 13 bases between the two ends. This chain's CDR3 is CASSFTGSINSPLHF. DNA for the CDR3: TGTGCCAGCAGCTTTACAGGGTCGATAAATTCACCCCTCCACTTT.

This chain uses TRBV19 with TRBJ2-1; no reliable D call. The CDR3 is 11 amino acids. V was clipped by 4 bases and J by 12 bases, with 10 bases between them. The germline gives CDR1 LNHDA, CDR2 SQIVND (reference sequence). CDR3 coding DNA: TGTGCCAGTAGTACCCGGCAGTTGCAGTTCTTC. The encoded protein is CASSTRQLQFF. The full variable domain, in which reference TRBV19 and TRBJ2-1 provide the parts outside the CDR3, is DGGITQSPKYLFRKEGQNVTLSCEQNLNHDAMYWYRQDPGQGLRLIYYSQIVNDFQKGDIAEGYSVSREKKESFPLTVTSAQKNPTAFYLCASSTRQLQFFGPGTRLTVL.

This chain links TRBV6-5 with TRBJ2-3, with D perhaps matching TRBD2 (6 bases). The germline gives CDR1 MNHEY, CDR2 SVGAGI. This CDR3 region has 14 residues. V was pared by 6 bases and J by 0 bases, with 10 bases between. CDR3 nucleotide sequence: TGTGCCAGCAGCCGGGGGTACAGCACAGATACGCAGTATTTT. Translation gives CASSRGYSTDTQYF.

V usage is TRBV28 and J usage is TRBJ2-7; 7 bases fit TRBD1. The J segment lost 1 base and the V segment lost 6 bases, leaving 6 bases of the junction unmatched. Germline CDR1 MDHEN, CDR2 SYDVKM. The CDR3 sequence is 14 residues long. The CDR3 region has the DNA TGTGCCAGCAGATTACAGGGGCCGTCCTACGAGCAGTACTTC. Its translation is CASRLQGPSYEQYF.

The chain links TRBV11-2 to TRBJ2-7, with unresolved D. The CDR3 is 15 amino acids. From germline, CDR1 is SGHAT and CDR2 FQNNGV. V lost 1 base to trimming and J lost 2 bases, with 12 bases between them. DNA for the CDR3: TGTGCCAGCAGCTTAGGTTCAGGACCTACCTACGAGCAGTACTTC. Translated: CASSLGSGPTYEQYF.

The chain is built from TRBV28 and TRBJ1-5; D unresolved. The V gene lost 3 bases and the J gene lost 1 base, with 10 bases spanning the gap. Germline loops: CDR1 MDHEN, CDR2 SYDVKM. The CDR3 runs to 15 residues. The CDR3 loop is CASSLRGRSNQPQHF. The CDR3 nucleotides are TGTGCCAGCAGTTTGCGTGGCAGGAGCAATCAGCCCCAGCATTTT.

The chain combines TRBV6-1 with TRBJ2-3; the D gene is possibly TRBD1 (6 bases). The CDR3 contains 16 residues. Germline V lookup: CDR1 MNHNS, CDR2 SASEGT. With 2 bases removed from V and 0 bases from J, the gap between germline ends came to 12 bases. The CDR3 nucleotides are TGTGCCAGCAGTGAAAGGGCAGGGGCTAGCACAGATACGCAGTATTTT. Translation: CASSERAGASTDTQYF.

The chain has TRBV6-6 and TRBJ2-3; possibly TRBD1 or TRBD2 for D (6 bases each). Germline CDR1 and CDR2: MNHNY and SVGAGI (reference sequence). CDR3 length: 15 residues. The V and J ends lost 6 bases and 0 bases respectively, with 13 bases between them. The CDR3 sequence is CASRQQGGSTDTQYF. The CDR3 nucleotides read TGTGCCAGCAGGCAACAGGGAGGTAGCACAGATACGCAGTATTTT.

This chain uses TRBV10-3 with TRBJ2-5, with 10 bases identical to TRBD1. CDR3 length: 14 amino acids. The ends lost 5 bases at V and 5 bases at J; junction bases unmatched: 5. Germline lookup yields CDR1 ENHRY and CDR2 SYGVKD. In DNA, the CDR3 is TGTGCCATCAGTAGGGGACAGGGGACGGAGACCCAGTACTTC. Its protein product is CAISRGQGTETQYF.

In the case of this clone: One end of the junction is discordant with germline, which a read error may explain. For the CDR3, the DNA is TGTGCCAGCAATTACTGGGGGGGCACTGAAGCTTTCTTT. It codes for CASNYWGGTEAFF. The V and J genes are TRBV6-5 and TRBJ1-1; D might be TRBD1 (5 bases). Germline CDR1 is MNHEY and CDR2 is SVGAGI. There are 13 residues in the CDR3.

This clone was counted once. This sequence joins TRBV6-6 and TRBJ1-3, with a possible D match to TRBD1 (6 bases). Between the trimmed V and J ends, which lost 5 bases and 0 bases, there was a span of 14 bases. Germline V CDR1 and CDR2: MNHNY, SVGAGI (reference sequence). This CDR3 region has 16 residues. CDR3 DNA sequence: TGTGCCAGCAGTCACTTGGACAGCTTCTCTGGAAACACCATATATTTT. Translating gives CASSHLDSFSGNTIYF.

The V call is TRBV2, the J call TRBJ1-5; D perhaps matches TRBD1 (5 bases). Per the germline V gene, CDR1 is SNHLY and CDR2 is FYNNEI. Between the trimmed V and J ends, which lost 5 bases and 6 bases, there was a span of 11 bases. This CDR3 has 13 residues. In nucleotides, the CDR3 is TGTGCCAGCAGTCGACAGCTTAGTCAGCCCCAGCATTTT. Translated: CASSRQLSQPQHF.